This is a list of T cell receptor beta chains from one sample in a study of vaccination and CD4 T cells after COVID-19. TCRdb reanalysed the PCR reads using MiXCR and keeps one entry per CDR3 protein. The top ten clones hold 15% to 20% of a sample with 8,100 or so distinct CDR3 sequences, 40% to 55% of them seen once. These receptors lack a known antigen. The sequencing input was CD4+ T cells from blood, cultured in vitro. The receptors stem from a human donor who had recovered from COVID-19. Each CDR3 is given with its conserved first and last residue. The D gene is left open where the match is weak. A row's size may be missing; if present it is once, few, many or a size class.

D gene	clone size	J gene	V gene	CDR3 length	CDR3 DNA	CDR3 protein
.	few	TRBJ1-6	TRBV20-1	15	TGCAGTGCTAGAGATGGGCTCTCCTATAATTCACCCCTCCACTTT	CSARDGLSYNSPLHF
.	.	TRBJ2-5	TRBV7-2	15	TGTGCCAGCAGCCCCCGGTTAGGGCGGGGAGAGACCCAGTACTTC	CASSPRLGRGETQYF
.	medium-sized	TRBJ1-2	TRBV20-1	13	TGCAGTGCTCCCACCAGTGGGGCCTATGGCTACACCTTC	CSAPTSGAYGYTF
.	few	TRBJ2-3	TRBV24-1	13	TGTGCCACCAGTGATTTAAGTAGAGATACGCAGTATTTT	CATSDLSRDTQYF
.	few	TRBJ2-5	TRBV5-4	15	TGTGCCGCAAGTAGGGCCCCCGGCCCCCAAGAGACCCAGTACTTC	CAASRAPGPQETQYF
TRBD1	.	TRBJ2-7	TRBV20-1	14	TGCAGTGCTAGAGGACAGGGGGCGAGTTGGGAGCAGTACTTC	CSARGQGASWEQYF
.	.	TRBJ2-3	TRBV7-2	15	TGTGCCAGCAGCCCGGTAGGTTCCCGCACAGATACGCAGTATTTT	CASSPVGSRTDTQYF
.	.	TRBJ1-2	TRBV6-1	13	TGTGCCAGCAGTGAGGGTCTCGGCTATGGCTACACCTTC	CASSEGLGYGYTF
.	few	TRBJ1-1	TRBV7-2	14	TGTGCCAGCAGCCCTATACACAGGAACACTGAAGCTTTCTTT	CASSPIHRNTEAFF
.	.	TRBJ2-2	TRBV11-3	13	TGTGCCAGCAGCCCCGCGGACGCCGGGGAGCTGTTTTTT	CASSPADAGELFF
TRBD1	medium-sized	TRBJ1-2	TRBV30	14	TGTGCCTGGAGTCTCCAAGGGGGACAGTATGGCTACACCTTC	CAWSLQGGQYGYTF
.	.	TRBJ1-6	TRBV19	13	TGTGCCAGTAGGGAAGTGGGGAATTCACCCCTCCACTTT	CASREVGNSPLHF
.	.	TRBJ2-1	TRBV6-2/TRBV6-3	12	TGTGCCAGCAGTGTGACTAGGCCCGAGCAGTTCTTC	CASSVTRPEQFF
.	.	TRBJ1-1	TRBV5-1	14	TGCGCCAGCAGCCTTGCGCAGGGTGGAACTGAAGCTTTCTTT	CASSLAQGGTEAFF
TRBD1	.	TRBJ1-2	TRBV5-1	17	TGCGCCAGCAGCTTTGGAGACAGGGCCCTTGATCGTGATGGCTACACCTTC	CASSFGDRALDRDGYTF
.	few	TRBJ2-3	TRBV6-1	14	TGTGCCTGCAATTGGACGCCGGTTGCAGATACGCAGTATTTT	CACNWTPVADTQYF
TRBD2	few	TRBJ2-1	TRBV6-2/TRBV6-3	16	TGTGCCAGCAGGGGGTTGGGTAGCGGGAGAGCCCCTGAGCAGTTCTTC	CASRGLGSGRAPEQFF
.	.	TRBJ2-7	TRBV12-3/TRBV12-4	12	TGTGCCAGCAGTTCCAGGGCCTACGAGCAGTACTTC	CASSSRAYEQYF
.	large	TRBJ2-6	TRBV7-9	18	TGTGCCAGCAGCCCTTTACAGGGCCGTTCCTCTGGGGCCAACGTCCTGACTTTC	CASSPLQGRSSGANVLTF
.	.	TRBJ2-3	TRBV20-1	14	TGCAGTGCCCCACCAGCGGGCCTCCCCGATACGCAGTATTTT	CSAPPAGLPDTQYF
.	few	TRBJ2-7	TRBV7-2	13	TGTGCCAGCAACGGCGGACCTTCTTACGAGCAGTACTTC	CASNGGPSYEQYF
.	.	TRBJ2-7	TRBV25-1	16	TGTGCCAGCAGTGAATACCTGGGCAGACCGCCCTACGAGCAGTACTTC	CASSEYLGRPPYEQYF
.	.	TRBJ2-7	TRBV6-2/TRBV6-3	14	TGTGCCAGCAGGACTCCTAGCGCAGTCTACGAGCAGTACTTC	CASRTPSAVYEQYF
.	.	TRBJ2-5	TRBV20-1	14	TGCAGCGCCTCAGGGGAACGAAGGCAAGAGACCCAGTACTTC	CSASGERRQETQYF
TRBD1	.	TRBJ1-5	TRBV10-3	15	TGTGCCATCAGTGAGATGGGACAGGGGAGTCAGCCCCAGCATTTT	CAISEMGQGSQPQHF
.	few	TRBJ1-1	TRBV2	12	TGTGCCAGCAGTGAAGTGGCACTTGAAGCTTTCTTT	CASSEVALEAFF
TRBD1	.	TRBJ1-1	TRBV7-2	16	TGTGCCAGCAGCTACTCTGCGGACAGGGTGTGGACTGAAGCTTTCTTT	CASSYSADRVWTEAFF
TRBD1	.	TRBJ1-3	TRBV7-9	15	TGTGCCAGCAGCTATTTCGGGACAGTCGGAAACACCATATATTTT	CASSYFGTVGNTIYF
.	few	TRBJ2-2	TRBV6-2/TRBV6-3	15	TGTGCCAGCAGTTACTCTGCATTAATAAGTGGGGAGCTGTTTTTT	CASSYSALISGELFF